This T cell receptor (beta chain) was sequenced for a study of OX40 agonist ivuxolimab in advanced cancers. Study at large: Three partial responders included one hepatocellular carcinoma patient and two cutaneous melanoma patients.

Trimming left V 7 bases short and J 7 bases short, with 11 bases between. This CDR3 is 12 amino acids long. The V gene's germline CDR1 is SQVTM and CDR2 ANQGSEA. Measured with immunoSEQ multiplex PCR; TCRdb has only the in-frame clones, and not every one. Of about 77,000 clones listed, 80% to 90% are singletons. The clonotype comes from an adult with an advanced solid tumor such as melanoma, head and neck, liver or kidney cancer. The V call is TRBV29-1, the J call TRBJ1-6; D unresolved. Source: CD4+ or CD8+ T cells sorted from blood, taken in a trial of the OX40 agonist ivuxolimab. CDR3 sequence (DNA): TGCAGCGCTGGAGAACAGAATTCACCCCTCCACTTT. Translation gives CSAGEQNSPLHF.